One and the same sample provided the 21 T cell receptor beta chains below, sequenced in a study of T cell clonotyping in hematopoietic cell transplantation. Here immunoSEQ multiplex PCR was the method, and the copy in TCRdb shows in-frame clones only, minus some. The repertoire holds about 29,000 clones, with roughly nine tenths as singletons. This material consisted of PBMCs, taken 100 days after allogeneic stem cell transplant. Receptor source: a female patient between 50 and 60 years old who had an allogeneic stem cell transplant from a related donor, so the T cells may come from the graft donor. Some clones in this sample may be carry-over from other donors' samples.

The chain has TRBV29-1 and TRBJ1-2, with 9 bases lining up with TRBD1. This CDR3 region has 17 residues. Unmatched junction bases numbered 21, after V lost 6 bases and J lost 7 bases. Germline V gene lookup returns CDR1 SQVTM and CDR2 ANQGSEA. CDR3 sequence (DNA): TGCAGCGTGGGACAGGGTACATCAAGCCCTGAATCAGCTGGCTACACCTTC. This translates into CSVGQGTSSPESAGYTF.

The chain joins TRBV27 to TRBJ1-2, with D maybe TRBD1 (6 bases). The CDR3 spans 17 residues. V was shortened by 3 bases and J by 7 bases, with 24 bases between the two germline ends. Germline CDR1 reads MNHEY; CDR2 reads SMNVEV (reference sequence). CDR3 DNA sequence: TGTGCCAGCAGTTTTAGGGCACAGGGTTTTTGGGGGAGTGGCTACACCTTC. This codes for CASSFRAQGFWGSGYTF.

In its sample, this clone ranks as medium-sized. This chain links TRBV27 with TRBJ1-5, with D hard to call. The V end was cut by 8 bases, the J end by 6 bases, with 20 bases between. Germline V gives CDR1 MNHEY, CDR2 SMNVEV (reference sequence). The CDR3 consists of 15 residues. The CDR3 loop is CASSRNMGSGQPQHF. In DNA, the CDR3 is TGTGCCAGCTCCCGCAACATGGGGTCGGGTCAGCCCCAGCATTTT.

DNA of the CDR3: TGTGCCAGCAGCTTCAGCGGGAAAGGGGATCAGCCCCAGCATTTT. Amino acid sequence: CASSFSGKGDQPQHF. The J gene is TRBJ1-5, the V gene TRBV13; D perhaps matches TRBD1 (5 bases). V was trimmed by 3 bases and J by 5 bases, leaving 14 bases between them. Germline V CDR1 and CDR2: PRHDT, FYEKMQ (reference sequence). The CDR3 totals 15 residues.

The chain joins TRBV28 to TRBJ2-2; D uncertain. Trimming removed 5 bases from V and 8 bases from J, with 12 bases in between. The CDR3 extends over 13 amino acids. Germline-derived CDR1 and CDR2 are MDHEN and SYDVKM. The CDR3 reads CASSQTFAGELFF. DNA for the CDR3: TGTGCCAGCAGTCAGACATTCGCAGGGGAGCTGTTTTTT.

The count of this clone is one. The chain uses TRBV10-1 and TRBJ1-5; possible D gene TRBD1, 5 bases. The CDR3 runs to 13 residues. CDR1 WNHNN and CDR2 SYGVQD come from the germline V gene (reference sequence). The germline V and J ends were trimmed by 4 bases and 5 bases, with 9 bases remaining between them. This CDR3 is CASSGGIYQPQHF. CDR3 nucleotides: TGCGCCAGCAGTGGGGGCATTTATCAGCCCCAGCATTTT.

This rearrangement joins TRBV2 to TRBJ1-1; D remains ambiguous. Germline assignment: CDR1 SNHLY and CDR2 FYNNEI. This CDR3 has 12 residues. Trimming shortened V by 6 bases and J by 8 bases, and 13 bases separated the two germline ends. The CDR3 DNA is TGTGCCAGCAGCCCAACTTGGAGGGAAGCTTTCTTT. This translates into CASSPTWREAFF.

This rearrangement joins TRBV30 to TRBJ1-2, with a possible D match to TRBD1 (6 bases). Trimming pared 3 bases from V and 0 bases from J, leaving 14 bases between. Germline V gene data show CDR1 as GTSNPN and CDR2 as SVGIG (reference sequence). The CDR3 is 15 amino acids. CDR3 nucleotides: TGTGCCTGGAGGAGGACCAGGGGAGCTAACTATGGCTACACCTTC. Translated: CAWRRTRGANYGYTF.

This chain uses TRBV6-5 with TRBJ1-6; 8 nucleotides line up with TRBD1. Germline assignment: CDR1 MNHEY and CDR2 SVGAGI. This CDR3 region has 13 residues. V lost 5 bases and J lost 7; bases outside the gene matches: 1. CDR3 sequence: CASSRQGNSPLHF. The CDR3 nucleotides are TGTGCCAGCAGTAGACAGGGGAATTCACCCCTCCACTTT.

The CDR3 nucleotides are TGTGCCAGTAGTTCGATATTACACACCGGGGAGCTGTTTTTT. The encoded protein is CASSSILHTGELFF. The chain couples TRBV19 to TRBJ2-2; D remains unclear. The germline V gene has CDR1 LNHDA and CDR2 SQIVND (reference sequence). CDR3 length: 14 residues. V lost 5 bases to trimming and J lost 3 bases, with 10 bases between them. The entire variable domain, with the rest obtained from reference TRBV19 and TRBJ2-2, is as follows: DGGITQSPKYLFRKEGQNVTLSCEQNLNHDAMYWYRQDPGQGLRLIYYSQIVNDFQKGDIAEGYSVSREKKESFPLTVTSAQKNPTAFYLCASSSILHTGELFFGEGSRLTVL.

The genes are TRBV10-3 and TRBJ1-2; TRBD1 might be the D (5 bases). CDR1 and CDR2 (germline): ENHRY, SYGVKD. Trimming took off 0 bases at V and 3 bases at J, with 11 bases between the two ends. The CDR3 loop spans 15 amino acids. The CDR3 spells CAISESPGGDYGYTF. The CDR3 coding sequence is TGTGCCATCAGTGAGTCCCCCGGGGGGGACTATGGCTACACCTTC.

The chain joins TRBV29-1 to TRBJ1-1; possibly TRBD1 for D (5 bases). The CDR3 loop spans 13 amino acids. Trimming cost V 6 bases and J 0 bases, with 11 bases left between them. Germline V gene data show CDR1 as SQVTM and CDR2 as ANQGSEA. The CDR3 loop reads CSVEMGVNTEAFF. The CDR3 coding sequence is TGCAGCGTAGAAATGGGGGTGAACACTGAAGCTTTCTTT.

The gene calls are TRBV6-6 and TRBJ1-1; tentative D call: TRBD1 (6 bases). CDR1 MNHNY and CDR2 SVGAGI come from the germline V gene (reference sequence). V lost 0 bases and J 0 bases, leaving 8 bases between the germline ends. This CDR3 is built from 15 residues. CDR3 nucleotide sequence: TGTGCCAGCAGTTACTCACAGGGACTGAACACTGAAGCTTTCTTT. Its protein product is CASSYSQGLNTEAFF.

V and J are TRBV5-4 and TRBJ1-6; tentative D call: TRBD1 (5 bases). Germline CDR1 and CDR2: SGHNT and YYREEE (reference sequence). The V gene lost 0 bases and the J gene lost 10 bases, with 14 bases spanning the gap. The CDR3 covers 15 residues. The CDR3 DNA is TGTGCCAGCAGCTTGGAAGGCAGGGCGCAGTCACCCCTCCACTTT. This translates into CASSLEGRAQSPLHF.

The chain is built from TRBV2 and TRBJ1-3; the D is unclear. The CDR3 sequence is 15 residues long. The germline V and J ends were trimmed by 1 base and 0 bases, with 7 bases remaining between them. Germline values: CDR1 SNHLY, CDR2 FYNNEI. The chain's CDR3 is CASSEGPVSGNTIYF. In DNA, the CDR3 is TGTGCCAGCAGTGAAGGCCCAGTCTCTGGAAACACCATATATTTT.

The chain links TRBV27 to TRBJ1-1; D perhaps matches TRBD1 (5 bases). This CDR3 has 15 amino acids. V lost 4 bases, J lost 4 bases, and 16 bases lay in between. Germline-derived CDR1 and CDR2 are MNHEY and SMNVEV (reference sequence). CDR3 loop: CASSSVRGALTEAFF. CDR3 nucleotides: TGTGCCAGCAGTTCGGTGAGGGGCGCGCTCACTGAAGCTTTCTTT.

This chain connects TRBV13 to TRBJ2-3; 8 nucleotides match TRBD2. The CDR3 runs to 15 residues. V dropped 0 bases and J dropped 2; count of bases not matched to a gene: 1. Germline loops: CDR1 PRHDT, CDR2 FYEKMQ (reference sequence). The CDR3 protein is CASSLGGGVTDTQYF. The CDR3 nucleotides are TGTGCCAGCAGCTTAGGCGGGGGGGTCACAGATACGCAGTATTTT.

The chain couples TRBV29-1 to TRBJ1-1; the D gene is possibly TRBD1 (5 bases). V lost 4 bases and J lost 5, with 17 bases in between. The germline gives CDR1 SQVTM, CDR2 ANQGSEA. The CDR3 totals 14 residues. The CDR3 sequence is CSVVPQGSVTEAFF. Here the CDR3 DNA reads TGCAGCGTTGTGCCTCAGGGCTCGGTAACTGAAGCTTTCTTT. Using reference TRBV29-1 and TRBJ1-1 for the parts outside the CDR3, the full variable domain is SAVISQKPSRDICQRGTSLTIQCQVDSQVTMMFWYRQQPGQSLTLIATANQGSEATYESGFVIDKFPISRPNLTFSTLTVSNMSPEDSSIYLCSVVPQGSVTEAFFGQGTRLTVV.

The sample holds one count of this clone. The rearrangement links TRBV2 to TRBJ2-1, with TRBD1 identical over 9 bases. With V trimmed by 5 bases and J by 7 bases, 6 bases remained unmatched. Germline assignment: CDR1 SNHLY and CDR2 FYNNEI. The CDR3 loop spans 14 amino acids. DNA for the CDR3: TGTGCCAGCAGTATACAGGGGGCGGGGAATGAGCAGTTCTTC. This gives the protein CASSIQGAGNEQFF.

The sample holds one count of this clone. This chain links TRBV4-1 with TRBJ2-7, with 7 bases identical to TRBD1. The junction had 11 bases not matched to a gene; V was cut back by 4 bases and J by 2 bases. Germline CDR1 reads MGHRA; CDR2 reads YSYEKL. The CDR3 contains 16 residues. CDR3 DNA: TGCGCCAGCAGCCCTGGTTATACCGGGACAGCCTACGAGCAGTACTTC. Translated: CASSPGYTGTAYEQYF.

As concerns this clone: Its ends do not fully match the called genes, so a read error is possible. The chain joins TRBV7-8 to TRBJ2-3; no definite D call. The CDR3 contains 12 residues. Germline V CDR1 and CDR2: SGHVS, FQNEAQ. CDR3 nucleotide sequence: TGTGCCAGCAGCTTAGCGCTCGAGACACTTTTCTTT. Translating it yields CASSLALETLFF.